The clone carrying this T cell receptor beta chain came up many times. What it binds is not known. Thyroid surgery was performed in patients who had received no treatment beforehand. The data derive from a study of metastatic and nonmetastatic thyroid tumors. Study summary: Malignant and benign thyroid patients had repertoires compared in peripheral blood and tumor or nodule tissue. Findings and caveats of the study: Within blood and tumor, benign nodules reportedly had significantly lower TCR beta diversity than malignant thyroid tumors did.

In the original analysis: A papillary thyroid cancer distant-metastasis classifier was built from CDR3 differences across clinicopathological groups. TCRdb called clones again from the PCR reads with MiXCR. The V and J calls follow TCRdb's processing rather than the paper's. The sample includes tens of thousands of clones, 12% of them seen just once. Germline trimming cut 6 bases from V and 0 bases from J; bases unmatched to any gene: 12. The CDR3 covers 19 residues. Germline assignment: CDR1 SEHNR and CDR2 FQNEAQ (reference sequence). The chain combines TRBV7-9 with TRBJ2-6; TRBD1 aligns across 9 bases. The sample comprised blood. This clonotype originated in a male donor with papillary thyroid cancer or a benign thyroid nodule (not recorded which). Some clones in this sample may be carry-over from other donors' samples. The CDR3 bases are TGTGCCAGCAGACCCTCCCGGGACAGGGTTCACTCTGGGGCCAACGTCCTGACTTTC. This sequence encodes CASRPSRDRVHSGANVLTF. The full variable domain, its missing parts supplied by reference TRBV7-9 and TRBJ2-6, is DTGVSQNPRHKITKRGQNVTFRCDPISEHNRLYWYRQTLGQGPEFLTYFQNEAQLEKSRLLSDRFSAERPKGSFSTLEIQRTEQGDSAMYLCASRPSRDRVHSGANVLTFGAGSRLTVL.